A selection of T cell receptor beta chains follows, all from one sample in a study of T cell changes during pregnancy in multiple sclerosis. Assay used: immunoSEQ multiplex PCR; TCRdb lists only in-frame clones, some missing. The sample lists around 20,000 clones, about 84% seen once, with roughly 9.4% in the top ten. Sample: CD8+ T cells from peripheral blood mononuclear cells, taken after pregnancy. The origin of the receptors is a female donor with multiple sclerosis, enrolled in a pregnancy study. The CDR3 runs from the conserved cysteine through the conserved F or W. The D gene is left open where the match is weak.

V: TRBV2; D: TRBD2; CDR3: CASWGGTSVYYEQYF
V: TRBV27; D: NA; CDR3: CASRPYDTNTEAFF
V: TRBV11-2; D: TRBD2; CDR3: CASSLVPAGGRDTQYF
V: TRBV4-1; D: NA; CDR3: CASSQGGHMNTEAFF
V: TRBV9; D: NA; CDR3: CASSVSNYEQYF
V: TRBV7-9; D: TRBD2; CDR3: CASRLPAGGTDTQYF
V: TRBV9; D: NA; CDR3: CASSAGLNSPLHF
V: TRBV9; D: NA; CDR3: CASSPSRSYEQYF
V: TRBV11-2; D: TRBD1; CDR3: CASSPRDRDYYEQYF
V: TRBV6-5; D: TRBD2; CDR3: CASRGLAGEGEQYF
V: TRBV7-9; D: NA; CDR3: CASSFGNNEQFF
V: TRBV14; D: TRBD2; CDR3: CASSQGGGGQDTQYF
V: TRBV13; D: NA; CDR3: CASSLEGGWGSGNEQFF
V: TRBV14; D: NA; CDR3: CASSPRGNTEAFF
V: TRBV4-3; D: TRBD2; CDR3: CASSQNAVGGAGEQFF
V: TRBV19; D: NA; CDR3: CASSMNRAEAFF
V: TRBV5-1; D: NA; CDR3: CASSLGYEAFF
V: TRBV28; D: NA; CDR3: CASRPRGVRANTGELFF
V: TRBV7-9; D: NA; CDR3: CASSLRQGKYNEQFF
V: TRBV7-3; D: NA; CDR3: CASSHQGRPETQYF
V: TRBV6-5; D: NA; CDR3: CASSYRGLYTEAFF
V: TRBV2; D: TRBD1; CDR3: CASRGRTGNPNSGNTIYF
V: TRBV6-4; D: TRBD1; CDR3: CASRPGQDTDTQYF
V: TRBV5-1; D: NA; CDR3: CASSSGVEQYF
V: TRBV30; D: NA; CDR3: CAWSVSPGDEQYF
V: TRBV4-3; D: NA; CDR3: CASSQAWQSGFNEKLFF
V: TRBV2; D: NA; CDR3: CASSEEGAAGGELFF
V: TRBV10-1; D: TRBD2; CDR3: CASSEGLAGGYEQYF
V: TRBV6-5; D: TRBD2; CDR3: CASSYSELAGGSEQYF
V: TRBV6-5; D: TRBD2; CDR3: CASSYSKREWTDTQYF
V: TRBV30; D: NA; CDR3: CAWSVGFSDRENTEAFF
V: TRBV10-3; D: TRBD1; CDR3: CAISESWAGTGDGVFYGYTF
V: TRBV27; D: TRBD1; CDR3: CASRTTGGNQPQHF
V: TRBV15; D: NA; CDR3: CATSRGEGEDEKLFF
V: TRBV4-3; D: NA; CDR3: CASSHRSSPLSNEKLFF
V: TRBV5-6; D: TRBD2; CDR3: CASSGRLAGVDTQYF
V: TRBV6-4; D: TRBD2; CDR3: CASSDSGLASDTQYF
V: TRBV27; D: NA; CDR3: CASSLGQTTYEQYF
V: TRBV27; D: TRBD1; CDR3: CASSPSSGTVSYEQYF
V: TRBV28; D: TRBD2; CDR3: CASSPLAGENEQYF
V: TRBV5-6; D: NA; CDR3: CASSLLASAYEQYF
V: TRBV21-1; D: NA; CDR3: CASSHPGLAGDWGSYEQYF